This T cell receptor beta chain is drawn from a study of control samples from healthy donors and cancer patients. TCRdb's copy holds only in-frame clones and misses some; the assay was immunoSEQ multiplex PCR. This table has approximately 100,000 clones, approximately 78% appearing once. The CDR3 sequence is 17 residues long. V was pared by 5 bases and J by 3 bases, with 13 bases of the junction left unmatched. Germline assignment: CDR1 LNHDA and CDR2 SQIVND (reference sequence). The sequence was collected from a man in his fifties or sixties in good health. The sample was blood. The rearrangement uses TRBV19 and TRBJ2-3; 8 bases are shared with TRBD2. This CDR3 is CASSPKPGTSGTDTQYF. The CDR3 nucleotides are TGTGCCAGTAGTCCCAAACCTGGGACTAGTGGTACAGATACGCAGTATTTT.